The 5 T cell receptor beta chains below come from one sample, sequenced in a study of blood T cell repertoires in COVID-19. TCRdb keeps only in-frame clones here, not all; method: immunoSEQ multiplex PCR. Among 200,000 or so clones listed, 87% were seen once. The sample consisted of PBMCs or T cells enriched from blood (not recorded which). The receptors derive from a man between 25 and 39 years old in a cohort exposed to, infected with or recovered from COVID-19 (not recorded which).

This sequence joins TRBV19 and TRBJ2-2; no clear D gene. V lost 3 bases, J lost 1 base, and 12 bases lay in between. The CDR3 spans 16 residues. CDR1 is LNHDA, CDR2 SQIVND, per germline (reference sequence). In nucleotides, the CDR3 is TGTGCCAGTAGTATCACGGTTCGACTGAACACCGGGGAGCTGTTTTTT. Amino acid sequence: CASSITVRLNTGELFF.

The rearrangement links TRBV14 to TRBJ2-1, with TRBD2 identical over 12 bases. CDR1 is SGHDN and CDR2 is FVKESK in the germline V gene. V dropped 4 bases and J dropped 6; count of bases not matched to a gene: 7. CDR3 size: 16 residues. This CDR3 reads CASSPRTSGILNEQFF. The CDR3 bases are TGTGCCAGCAGCCCACGGACTAGCGGGATTCTCAATGAGCAGTTCTTC.

The chain couples TRBV5-1 to TRBJ2-3; D is possibly TRBD1 (6 bases). CDR1 SGHRS and CDR2 YFSETQ come from the germline V gene. This CDR3 comprises 14 residues. The ends were cut back, 2 bases at V and 6 bases at J, with 13 bases in the middle. The CDR3 reads CASSLARGTDTQYF. The CDR3 nucleotides read TGCGCCAGCAGCTTAGCCAGGGGAACGGATACGCAGTATTTT.

The chain is built from TRBV6-5 and TRBJ2-1; the D is unclear. The CDR3 sequence is 14 residues long. Trimming took off 5 bases at V and 4 bases at J, with 12 bases between the two ends. Germline CDR1 and CDR2: MNHEY and SVGAGI. CDR3 coding DNA: TGTGCCAGCAGTCCCGCGCTAGTTTACAATGAGCAGTTCTTC. Translation gives CASSPALVYNEQFF.

The chain uses TRBV6-2 or TRBV6-3 and TRBJ2-7; TRBD1 might be the D (5 bases). This CDR3 spans 17 amino acids. Trimming stripped 0 bases from V and 8 bases from J, with 23 bases between. Germline CDR1 and CDR2: MNHEY and SVGEGT. CDR3 in amino acids: CASSYSRKQVPTVKQYF. The CDR3 DNA sequence: TGTGCCAGCAGTTACTCGAGGAAACAGGTACCTACCGTGAAGCAGTACTTC.